This T cell receptor (beta chain) derives from a study of cytomegalovirus exposure and HLA in healthy donors. Vbeta (60) and Jbeta (13) primers were used in the PCR. The assay was immunoSEQ multiplex PCR, and TCRdb's table has in-frame clones only and misses some. The sample contains about 160,000 clones, 82% of which appear only once. This clone was seen a few times. Its antigen remains unknown. The CDR3 runs 15 residues. Germline V gives CDR1 MNHEY, CDR2 SMNVEV (reference sequence). Unmatched junction bases numbered 8, after V lost 5 bases and J lost 2 bases. Notes on the study in general: CMV antigen specificity of three CMV-associated chains was confirmed in vitro.

This chain joins TRBV27 and TRBJ1-2, with TRBD1 matching 7 bases. This TCR was recovered from a girl between 5 and 17 years old in good health and CMV-seropositive. Sequenced sample: PBMCs. The CDR3 loop is CASSPRTGINYGYTF. The CDR3, as DNA: TGTGCCAGCAGTCCGAGGACAGGAATAAACTATGGCTACACCTTC.